The 7 T cell receptor beta chains given below trace back to one sample, sequenced in a study of blood T cell repertoires in COVID-19. Libraries were prepared by immunoSEQ multiplex PCR; TCRdb keeps only in-frame clonotypes and omits some of them. The sample lists 45,000 to 70,000 clones, 82% occurring once. Material for sequencing was peripheral blood. The source is a woman of 80 years or more with acute or convalescent COVID-19.

The chain employs TRBV29-1 and TRBJ1-3, with D unresolved. The CDR3 runs to 13 residues. V lost 4 bases and J 0 bases, leaving 7 bases between the germline ends. CDR1 is SQVTM, CDR2 ANQGSEA, per germline. CDR3 loop: CSVVGVSGNTIYF. CDR3 nucleotides: TGCAGCGTTGTCGGAGTCTCTGGAAACACCATATATTTT.

This clone was found once. The chain is built from TRBV2 and TRBJ2-2, with 8 bases that match TRBD2. Germline lookup yields CDR1 SNHLY and CDR2 FYNNEI. The CDR3 consists of 15 residues. Trimming cost V 6 bases and J 1 base; bases outside gene matches: 4. CDR3 sequence reads: CASRVLAGNTGELFF. The CDR3 region has the DNA TGTGCCAGCAGGGTTCTAGCGGGGAACACCGGGGAGCTGTTTTTT. The complete variable domain, with remaining parts taken from reference TRBV2 and TRBJ2-2, reads EPEVTQTPSHQVTQMGQEVILRCVPISNHLYFYWYRQILGQKVEFLVSFYNNEISEKSEIFDDQFSVERPDGSNFTLKIRSTKLEDSAMYFCASRVLAGNTGELFFGEGSRLTVL.

The rearrangement links TRBV30 to TRBJ1-2, with 7 nucleotides matching TRBD1. Germline V gene data show CDR1 as GTSNPN and CDR2 as SVGIG (reference sequence). V lost 0 bases and J lost 4; bases outside the gene matches: 8. CDR3 length: 15 amino acids. The CDR3 region is CAWSVQRGLGYGYTF. The CDR3 DNA sequence: TGTGCCTGGAGTGTACAAAGGGGGCTGGGCTATGGCTACACCTTC.

This rearrangement joins TRBV25-1 to TRBJ2-3, with 9 bases fitting TRBD2. With V trimmed by 3 bases and J by 6 bases, 7 bases remained unmatched. Germline loops: CDR1 MGHDK, CDR2 SYGVNS. The CDR3 has 15 residues. Here the CDR3 DNA reads TGTGCCAGCAGTGATTTAGCGGGAGCTGGGGATACGCAGTATTTT. Amino acids: CASSDLAGAGDTQYF.

The V gene is TRBV24-1, the J gene TRBJ2-1; D gene uncertain. Trimming removed 6 bases from V and 8 bases from J, with 13 bases in between. The CDR3 is 13 amino acids. Per the germline V gene, CDR1 is KGHDR and CDR2 is SFDVKD. The DNA for the CDR3 is TGTGCCACCAGTATTTACCCTTACTATGAGCAGTTCTTC. Its protein product is CATSIYPYYEQFF.

In this sample, this clone turned up once. The chain uses TRBV10-2 and TRBJ1-2; 11 bases are a match to TRBD1. This CDR3 is built from 16 residues. The ends lost 0 bases at V and 4 bases at J; junction bases unmatched: 4. Germline V gene sequence: CDR1 WSHSY, CDR2 SAAADI. This chain's CDR3 is CASSESRTGGFYGYTF. CDR3 bases: TGCGCCAGCAGTGAGTCTCGGACAGGGGGCTTCTATGGCTACACCTTC.

In its sample, this clone was seen a few times. The V call is TRBV6-1, the J call TRBJ1-2, with a tentative D call TRBD1 (5 bases). The V gene's germline CDR1 is MNHNS and CDR2 SASEGT. V lost 3 bases and J lost 9, with 14 bases in between. This CDR3 is built from 13 residues. The CDR3 nucleotides are TGTGCCAGCAGTGAGGCCGGGGGGGAGCGCTACACCTTC. Residues: CASSEAGGERYTF.